Presented here are 9 T cell receptor beta chains from one specimen sequenced in a study of PD-1 blockade in classical Hodgkin lymphoma. The time point here: cycle 4 day 1 (C4D1), after five to seven weeks of nivolumab. Each of the patients experienced relapse following autologous stem cell transplantation, and their brentuximab vedotin exposure differed. Profiling relied on immunoSEQ multiplex PCR, and the TCRdb table lists in-frame clones only, not all of them. The sample records over 85,000 clones, about nine tenths being singletons. The input for sequencing was peripheral blood mononuclear cells (PBMCs), taken before the fourth cycle of nivolumab. All receptors come from a human donor with classical Hodgkin lymphoma.

The V call is TRBV6-6, the J call TRBJ1-5; the match to TRBD1 covers 7 bases. This CDR3 comprises 14 residues. Per germline, CDR1 MNHNY and CDR2 SVGAGI (reference sequence). V was pared by 5 bases and J by 4 bases, with 5 bases of the junction left unmatched. This CDR3 is CASSPGQSNQPQHF. The CDR3 nucleotides are TGTGCCAGCAGTCCGGGACAGAGTAATCAGCCCCAGCATTTT.

The genes are TRBV19 and TRBJ1-1; D is perhaps TRBD1 (5 bases). The CDR3 sequence is 14 residues long. Trimming stripped 3 bases from V and 0 bases from J, with 8 bases between. Germline V CDR1 and CDR2: LNHDA, SQIVND (reference sequence). CDR3 sequence reads: CASSITGLNTEAFF. In nucleotides, the CDR3 is TGTGCCAGTAGTATCACAGGCTTGAACACTGAAGCTTTCTTT.

This clone showed up just a few times. The chain recombines TRBV7-8 with TRBJ1-2; no firm D call. Trimming pared 0 bases from V and 4 bases from J, leaving 12 bases between. The CDR3 spans 15 residues. Germline CDR1 SGHVS, CDR2 FQNEAQ. CDR3 in DNA: TGTGCCAGCAGCTTAGCGTTCGGAGGATCCTATGGCTACACCTTC. Protein: CASSLAFGGSYGYTF.

V usage is TRBV6-1 and J usage is TRBJ1-4, with 9 bases identical to TRBD1. The CDR3 spans 12 residues. The trim removed 6 bases at V and 9 bases at J, leaving 2 bases unmatched. CDR1 is MNHNS and CDR2 is SASEGT in the germline V gene. The CDR3 sequence is CASRQGAKKLFF. For the CDR3, the DNA is TGTGCCAGCAGACAGGGGGCGAAAAAACTGTTTTTT.

This clone has only one observation. The chain carries TRBV9 and TRBJ1-1; 7 bases match TRBD1. The germline CDR1 and CDR2 sequences are SGDLS and YYNGEE. This CDR3 has 15 residues. V dropped 2 bases and J dropped 1; count of bases not matched to a gene: 5. CDR3 region: CASSVLRQGNTEAFF. The CDR3 bases are TGTGCCAGCAGCGTCCTACGACAGGGGAACACTGAAGCTTTCTTT.

The rearrangement uses TRBV30 and TRBJ1-5; D gene unclear. The length of the CDR3 is 13 residues. Germline values: CDR1 GTSNPN, CDR2 SVGIG (reference sequence). The ends were cut back, 0 bases at V and 6 bases at J, with 9 bases in the middle. Here the CDR3 DNA reads TGTGCCTGGAGTGTACTCGAGGGTCAGCCCCAGCATTTT. It is translated as CAWSVLEGQPQHF.

This rearrangement joins TRBV15 to TRBJ1-2; D is perhaps TRBD1 (6 bases). Germline V CDR1 and CDR2: LNHNV, YYDKDF (reference sequence). This CDR3 is 15 amino acids long. The germline V and J ends were trimmed by 5 bases and 4 bases, with 17 bases remaining between them. CDR3 coding DNA: TGTGCCACCAGCGAAGACAGGTCTGTGGGCTATGGCTACACCTTC. As protein: CATSEDRSVGYGYTF.

The V call is TRBV5-5, the J call TRBJ2-1, with D possibly matching TRBD1 (5 bases). CDR1 and CDR2 (germline): SGHKS, YYEKEE (reference sequence). V lost 4 bases and J 3 bases, leaving 11 bases between the germline ends. The CDR3 runs 14 residues. This CDR3 reads CASSAGIGYNEQFF. CDR3 nucleotides: TGTGCCAGCAGCGCAGGGATCGGCTACAATGAGCAGTTCTTC.

The V gene is TRBV6-6, the J gene TRBJ2-5, with D tentatively TRBD1 (5 bases). Trimming cost V 2 bases and J 1 base, with 8 bases left between them. CDR3 length equals 14 residues. Per the germline V gene, CDR1 is MNHNY and CDR2 is SVGAGI (reference sequence). CDR3 residues: CASSYIQGQETQYF. The CDR3 DNA reads TGTGCCAGCAGTTACATTCAGGGCCAAGAGACCCAGTACTTC.